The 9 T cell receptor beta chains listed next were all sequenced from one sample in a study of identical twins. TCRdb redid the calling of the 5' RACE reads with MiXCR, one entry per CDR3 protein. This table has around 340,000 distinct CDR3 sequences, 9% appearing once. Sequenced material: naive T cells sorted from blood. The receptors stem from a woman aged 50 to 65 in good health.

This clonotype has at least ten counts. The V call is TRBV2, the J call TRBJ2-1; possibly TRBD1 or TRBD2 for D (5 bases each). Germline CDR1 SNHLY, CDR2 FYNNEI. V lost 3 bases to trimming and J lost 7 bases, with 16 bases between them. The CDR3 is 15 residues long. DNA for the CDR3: TGTGCCAGCAGTGAGGGTTGGGACCTCGGAAATGAGCAGTTCTTC. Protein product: CASSEGWDLGNEQFF. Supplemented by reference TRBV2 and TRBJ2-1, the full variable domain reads EPEVTQTPSHQVTQMGQEVILRCVPISNHLYFYWYRQILGQKVEFLVSFYNNEISEKSEIFDDQFSVERPDGSNFTLKIRSTKLEDSAMYFCASSEGWDLGNEQFFGPGTRLTVL.

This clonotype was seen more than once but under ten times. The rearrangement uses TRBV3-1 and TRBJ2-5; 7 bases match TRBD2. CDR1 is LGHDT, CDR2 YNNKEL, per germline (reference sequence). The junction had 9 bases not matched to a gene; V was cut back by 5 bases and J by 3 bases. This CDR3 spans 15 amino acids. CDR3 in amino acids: CASSFDPGLKETQYF. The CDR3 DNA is TGTGCCAGCAGCTTCGATCCGGGACTAAAAGAGACCCAGTACTTC.

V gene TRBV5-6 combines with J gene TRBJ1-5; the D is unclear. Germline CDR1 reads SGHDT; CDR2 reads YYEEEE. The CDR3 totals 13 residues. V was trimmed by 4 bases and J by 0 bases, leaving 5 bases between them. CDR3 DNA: TGTGCCAGCAGCACCAATAGCAATCAGCCCCAGCATTTT. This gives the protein CASSTNSNQPQHF.

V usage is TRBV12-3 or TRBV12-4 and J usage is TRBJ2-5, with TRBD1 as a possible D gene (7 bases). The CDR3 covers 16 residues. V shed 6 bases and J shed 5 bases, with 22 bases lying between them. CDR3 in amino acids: CASSPGGTAFAETQYF. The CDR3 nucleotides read TGTGCCAGCAGCCCTGGGGGGACAGCCTTTGCGGAGACCCAGTACTTC.

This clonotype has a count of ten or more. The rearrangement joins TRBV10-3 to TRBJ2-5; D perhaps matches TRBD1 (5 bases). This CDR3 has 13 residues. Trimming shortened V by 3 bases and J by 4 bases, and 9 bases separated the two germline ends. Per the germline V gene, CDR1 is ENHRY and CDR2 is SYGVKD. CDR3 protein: CAISEAGIETQYF. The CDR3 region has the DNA TGTGCCATCAGTGAAGCAGGGATAGAGACCCAGTACTTC.

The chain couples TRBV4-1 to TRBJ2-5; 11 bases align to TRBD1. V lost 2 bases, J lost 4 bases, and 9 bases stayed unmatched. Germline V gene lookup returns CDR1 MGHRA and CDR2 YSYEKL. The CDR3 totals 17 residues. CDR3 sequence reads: CASSQTGQGARIETQYF. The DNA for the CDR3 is TGCGCCAGCAGCCAAACCGGACAGGGGGCGCGAATAGAGACCCAGTACTTC.

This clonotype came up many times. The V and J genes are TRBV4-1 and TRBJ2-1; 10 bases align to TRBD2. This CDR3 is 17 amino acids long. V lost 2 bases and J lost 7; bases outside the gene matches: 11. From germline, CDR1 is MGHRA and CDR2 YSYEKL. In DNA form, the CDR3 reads TGCGCCAGCAGCCAATCCCCAAGCGGGAGGGCGGGGAATGAGCAGTTCTTC. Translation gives CASSQSPSGRAGNEQFF.

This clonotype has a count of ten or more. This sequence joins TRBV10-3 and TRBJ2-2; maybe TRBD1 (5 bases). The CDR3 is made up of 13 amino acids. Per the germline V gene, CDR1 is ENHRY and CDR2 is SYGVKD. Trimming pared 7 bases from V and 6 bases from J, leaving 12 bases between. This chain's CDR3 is CAITDSPSGELFF. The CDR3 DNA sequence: TGTGCCATCACCGACAGTCCCTCCGGGGAGCTGTTTTTT.

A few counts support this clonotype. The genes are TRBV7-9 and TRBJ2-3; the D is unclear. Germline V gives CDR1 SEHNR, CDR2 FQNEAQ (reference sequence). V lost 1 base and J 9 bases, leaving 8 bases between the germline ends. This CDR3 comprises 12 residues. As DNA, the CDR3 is TGTGCCAGCAGCTTAGACTCCCTCACGCAGTATTTT. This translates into CASSLDSLTQYF.